These T cell receptor beta chains were read from a single sample in a study of T cell responses to AZD1222 COVID-19 vaccine. Some clones are missing from TCRdb's copy, which holds only in-frame ones; the method was immunoSEQ multiplex PCR. The repertoire holds some 82,000 clones, around 90% seen once, with around 5% in the top ten. The source material was peripheral blood, sampled on day 0 of AZD1222 vaccination. These receptors were obtained from an adult in good health. Each CDR3 is given with its conserved first and last residue.

j_call v_call cdr3_aa
TRBJ2-5 TRBV6-5 CASSYSPLKREETQYF
TRBJ1-5 TRBV27 CASSYGQSNQPQHF
TRBJ2-6 TRBV19 CASSSPNPGANVLTF
TRBJ2-1 TRBV6-4 CASSPSTGDGDNEQFF
TRBJ1-3 TRBV5-4 CASSFGGGNTIYF
TRBJ1-6 TRBV4-3 CASSQGRQGSSYNSPLHF
TRBJ2-6 TRBV7-2 CAYGGGTNSGANVLTF
TRBJ1-2 TRBV30 CAWSEGYNYGYTF
TRBJ1-2 TRBV2 CASSMGQNYGYTF
TRBJ1-2 TRBV18 CASSPDLGGYGYTF
TRBJ2-1 TRBV9 CASSVEAGAYNEQFF
TRBJ1-5 TRBV12-5 CASGLGTANQPQHF
TRBJ2-7 TRBV5-5 CASSWGTDYEQYF
TRBJ1-5 TRBV19 CASKDGGLQPQPQHF
TRBJ1-1 TRBV11-2 CASSLPPSTEAFF
TRBJ1-1 TRBV2 CASSANMNTEAFF
TRBJ1-5 TRBV12-3/TRBV12-4 CASSFGGPQHF
TRBJ1-1 TRBV5-5 CASSFLAATNTEAFF
TRBJ1-2 TRBV5-1 CASSLSGETNYGYTF
TRBJ1-5 TRBV6-5 CASRDNGNQPQHF
TRBJ2-5 TRBV7-7 CASSLRPGGQETQYF
TRBJ2-3 TRBV6-5 CASSWTSGGAFPQYF
TRBJ2-7 TRBV4-1 CASSPGQGDYEQYF
TRBJ1-5 TRBV28 CASSLSRTGTGGNQPQHF
TRBJ2-5 TRBV4-1 CASSQGQTGDRGRETQYF
TRBJ1-1 TRBV6-2/TRBV6-3 CASSYAPQEAFF
TRBJ1-1 TRBV12-5 CATLPTGITEAFF
TRBJ1-3 TRBV30 CAWSEEGMDTIYF
TRBJ1-6 TRBV18 CASSVDSHNSPLHF
TRBJ1-2 TRBV6-5 CASFGPPDLLSGYTF
TRBJ2-2 TRBV6-1 CASSEVAGGTGELFF
TRBJ2-6 TRBV5-1 CASSPTGAGANVLTF
TRBJ1-2 TRBV12-3/TRBV12-4 CASSWGEGGGYTF
TRBJ2-6 TRBV30 CAWAGQSNSGANVLTF
TRBJ1-1 TRBV20-1 CSASPGGREAFF
TRBJ1-2 TRBV6-5 CASKPPVGSNYGYTF
TRBJ1-3 TRBV21-1 CASSTSRDSSGNTIYF
TRBJ1-1 TRBV7-9 CASTPVVVGTEAFF
TRBJ1-3 TRBV3-1/TRBV3-2 CASSQENNGGKGNTIYF
TRBJ1-2 TRBV29-1 CSVYWDRVYGYTF
TRBJ2-2 TRBV30 CAWSARRPGGTGELFF
TRBJ1-1 TRBV6-2/TRBV6-3 CASSQSGQSNTEAFF